The 19 T cell receptor beta chains in this list originate from one sample, sequenced in a study of spatial heterogeneity in lung cancer. The time point was: blood at routine non-recurrence follow-up after resection. TCRdb independently ran MiXCR on the 5' RACE reads; one entry per CDR3 protein. Among 42,000 or so distinct CDR3 sequences listed, roughly a tenth were seen once. Sample: PBMCs, taken at follow-up. Every receptor here comes from a female donor with early-stage non-small cell lung cancer.

Only a few counts were recorded for this clonotype. The chain couples TRBV7-2 to TRBJ2-3, with 7 bases identical to TRBD1. V dropped 5 bases and J dropped 7; count of bases not matched to a gene: 12. CDR3 length: 15 amino acids. CDR1 SGHTA and CDR2 FQGNSA come from the germline V gene. CDR3 in amino acids: CASSLNALQGNTQYF. The CDR3 nucleotides read TGTGCCAGCAGCCTCAACGCTTTACAGGGGAATACGCAGTATTTT.

Only a few counts were recorded for this clonotype. The chain employs TRBV6-2 or TRBV6-3 and TRBJ2-1; weak D call: TRBD1 (5 bases). Between the trimmed V and J ends, which lost 4 bases and 4 bases, there was a span of 14 bases. CDR1 and CDR2 (germline): MNHEY, SVGEGT. This CDR3 has 15 amino acids. As DNA, the CDR3 is TGTGCCAGCAGTTTCCAGGGTTACGGGTACAATGAGCAGTTCTTC. It is translated as CASSFQGYGYNEQFF.

The chain uses TRBV20-1 and TRBJ2-7; D is unresolved. From germline, CDR1 is DFQATT and CDR2 SNEGSKA (reference sequence). The CDR3 loop spans 13 amino acids. V lost 1 base and J lost 4, with 11 bases in between. CDR3 in amino acids: CSARVGSEYEQYF. DNA of the CDR3: TGCAGTGCTAGAGTAGGCAGCGAATACGAGCAGTACTTC.

This clonotype was picked up a small number of times. This chain connects TRBV6-5 to TRBJ2-7; no firm D call. Germline V gene data show CDR1 as MNHEY and CDR2 as SVGAGI. V gave up 6 bases and J gave up 0 bases, with 9 bases separating them. CDR3 length: 13 amino acids. The CDR3 region is CASSQKASYEQYF. CDR3 bases: TGTGCCAGCAGCCAGAAGGCCTCCTACGAGCAGTACTTC.

This clonotype was detected many times. The chain uses TRBV7-9 and TRBJ2-3; possibly TRBD2 for D (6 bases). The CDR3 runs to 14 residues. Germline CDR1 is SEHNR and CDR2 is FQNEAQ (reference sequence). The ends were cut back, 8 bases at V and 5 bases at J, with 17 bases in the middle. The CDR3 sequence is CASPLGGVVDTQYF. The CDR3, as DNA: TGTGCCAGCCCCCTCGGAGGGGTTGTAGATACGCAGTATTTT.

The J gene is TRBJ2-2, the V gene TRBV9; D is unresolved. CDR3 length: 13 amino acids. V was shortened by 0 bases and J by 4 bases, with 4 bases between the two germline ends. The germline V gene encodes CDR1 SGDLS and CDR2 YYNGEE. The chain's CDR3 is CASSVGPTGELFF. The CDR3 bases are TGTGCCAGCAGCGTAGGTCCCACCGGGGAGCTGTTTTTT.

This clonotype was observed a few times. The rearrangement joins TRBV14 to TRBJ2-4; TRBD2 is a possible D gene (6 bases). Germline V gives CDR1 SGHDN, CDR2 FVKESK. The CDR3 totals 18 residues. The ends were cut back, 4 bases at V and 0 bases at J, with 19 bases in the middle. The CDR3 spells CASSPGRIASVAKNIQYF. In nucleotides, the CDR3 is TGTGCCAGCAGCCCGGGGAGGATCGCCTCCGTAGCCAAAAACATTCAGTACTTC.

CDR3 sequence (DNA): TGCGCCAGCATACCCGCGGGGGGTTCCTACAATGAGCAGTTCTTC. It yields the protein CASIPAGGSYNEQFF. V gene TRBV10-1 combines with J gene TRBJ2-1; 8 bases are shared with TRBD2. CDR3 length: 15 residues. Germline V gene data show CDR1 as WNHNN and CDR2 as SYGVQD (reference sequence). With V trimmed by 7 bases and J by 1 base, 6 bases remained unmatched.

The V call is TRBV19, the J call TRBJ1-1, with TRBD1 matching 11 bases. Germline V CDR1 and CDR2: LNHDA, SQIVND (reference sequence). The trim removed 6 bases at V and 1 base at J, leaving 4 bases unmatched. The CDR3 has 15 amino acids. The CDR3 DNA reads as TGTGCCAGTAGCTGGACAGGGGGCCAGAACACTGAAGCTTTCTTT. Its translation: CASSWTGGQNTEAFF.

This clonotype appeared a few times. This CDR3 reads CASSPTWGSTDTQYF. For the CDR3, the DNA is TGTGCCAGCAGCCCTACCTGGGGAAGCACAGATACGCAGTATTTT. This chain connects TRBV12-3 or TRBV12-4 to TRBJ2-3; no clear D. Trimming cost V 6 bases and J 0 bases, with 13 bases left between them. This CDR3 comprises 15 residues.

This clonotype was recorded a few times. J is TRBJ1-1 and V is TRBV30; 10 bases are a match to TRBD1. Trimming cost V 0 bases and J 3 bases; bases outside gene matches: 7. Germline CDR1 GTSNPN, CDR2 SVGIG (reference sequence). This CDR3 contains 16 residues. The CDR3 reads CAWSVGTGVGYTEAFF. CDR3 sequence (DNA): TGTGCCTGGAGTGTAGGGACAGGGGTCGGGTACACTGAAGCTTTCTTT.

This sequence joins TRBV20-1 and TRBJ1-5; D is perhaps TRBD1 (5 bases). V was clipped by 6 bases and J by 6 bases, with 12 bases between them. This CDR3 region has 12 residues. Germline assignment: CDR1 DFQATT and CDR2 SNEGSKA (reference sequence). The CDR3 here is CSAGRVGQPQHF. For the CDR3, the DNA is TGCAGTGCGGGCAGGGTAGGTCAGCCCCAGCATTTT.

This chain joins TRBV7-2 and TRBJ2-1; TRBD2 might be the D (5 bases). The CDR3 has 12 amino acids. Trimming left V 1 base short and J 10 bases short, with 8 bases between. Germline V CDR1 and CDR2: SGHTA, FQGNSA. Here the CDR3 reads CASSLGPGEQFF. In DNA form, the CDR3 reads TGTGCCAGCAGCTTAGGTCCGGGGGAGCAGTTCTTC.

The chain carries TRBV19 and TRBJ2-7; D possibly corresponds to TRBD2 (5 bases). The CDR3 runs 19 residues. Trimming left V 5 bases short and J 1 base short, with 27 bases between. The germline gives CDR1 LNHDA, CDR2 SQIVND (reference sequence). The CDR3 region is CASSLQLGMGRRISYEQYF. CDR3 sequence (DNA): TGTGCCAGTAGTCTTCAACTCGGGATGGGCAGGCGAATTTCCTACGAGCAGTACTTC.

The genes are TRBV19 and TRBJ2-5; tentatively, D is TRBD2 (5 bases). The V end lost 5 bases, the J end lost 4 bases, and 20 bases lay between the germline ends. Germline values: CDR1 LNHDA, CDR2 SQIVND (reference sequence). The CDR3 extends over 16 amino acids. The CDR3 DNA is TGTGCCAGTAGTGGGAGCGACGGACGCCTCGGAGAGACCCAGTACTTC. The encoded protein is CASSGSDGRLGETQYF. Filled out from reference TRBV19 and TRBJ2-5, the complete variable domain reads DGGITQSPKYLFRKEGQNVTLSCEQNLNHDAMYWYRQDPGQGLRLIYYSQIVNDFQKGDIAEGYSVSREKKESFPLTVTSAQKNPTAFYLCASSGSDGRLGETQYFGPGTRLLVL.

The V gene is TRBV7-3, the J gene TRBJ2-7; 7 bases agree with TRBD1. Germline lookup yields CDR1 SGHTA and CDR2 FQGTGA. Trimming took 5 bases from V and 6 from J; bases not matched to a gene: 7. The CDR3 contains 13 residues. For the CDR3, the DNA is TGTGCCAGCAGCGCCGAGGGGGCGGGCGAGCAGTACTTC. Protein sequence: CASSAEGAGEQYF. Combining the CDR3 with reference TRBV7-3 and TRBJ2-7 gives the whole variable domain GAGVSQTPSNKVTEKGKYVELRCDPISGHTALYWYRQSLGQGPEFLIYFQGTGAADDSGLPNDRFFAVRPEGSVSTLKIQRTERGDSAVYLCASSAEGAGEQYFGPGTRLTVT.

The chain carries TRBV6-1 and TRBJ1-6; weak D call: TRBD1 (6 bases). The length of the CDR3 is 14 residues. Trimming took off 4 bases at V and 11 bases at J, with 15 bases between the two ends. CDR1 and CDR2 from the germline V gene are MNHNS and SASEGT. This CDR3 reads CASSAGTKGPPLHF. The DNA for the CDR3 is TGTGCCAGCAGTGCCGGGACAAAGGGTCCACCCCTCCACTTT.

This clonotype was seen more than once but under ten times. The chain uses TRBV5-6 and TRBJ2-7; TRBD1 matches 7 bases. This CDR3 comprises 15 residues. With 6 bases clipped from V and 5 bases from J, the junction kept 14 bases outside the gene matches. Looked up from germline, CDR1 is SGHDT and CDR2 is YYEEEE. This CDR3 is CASTFLSRDSDEQYF. CDR3 nucleotide sequence: TGTGCCAGCACCTTCCTATCACGGGACAGTGACGAGCAGTACTTC.

This clonotype appeared many times. V and J are TRBV5-6 and TRBJ2-3; 13 bases line up with TRBD2. The CDR3 runs to 15 residues. Trimming took 4 bases from V and 3 from J; bases not matched to a gene: 2. Germline assignment: CDR1 SGHDT and CDR2 YYEEEE. Written as DNA, the CDR3 is TGTGCCAGCAGCCAGGGACTAGCGGGAACAGATACGCAGTATTTT. This encodes CASSQGLAGTDTQYF.